This paragraph covers one TCR beta chain sequence. Antigen unknown. This sample was taken from a study of untreated major depressive disorder. General study points: Depressed patients' CD4+ T cells carried increased TRBV05-01 (Vbeta 5.1) usage versus control CD4+ T cells.

Only in-frame clones appear in the TCRdb table, and some are missing; sequencing was by immunoSEQ multiplex PCR. The sample contains roughly 25,000 clones, around 90% of which appear only once. Each depressed patient was pairwise matched to a non-depressed control for sex, age, current smoking status and body mass index. Patients had moderate to severe depression. Roughly 32 ml of blood was drawn into EDTA tubes. Germline CDR1 MRHNA, CDR2 SNTAGT. The CDR3 runs 14 residues. Trimming took 3 bases from V and 0 from J, leaving 3 bases between them. Sequencing was performed on CD4+ T cells from PBMCs. V and J are TRBV6-4 and TRBJ2-6; D unclear. The receptor was isolated from a woman in her twenties or thirties with major depressive disorder. This chain's CDR3 is CASSEGSGANVLTF. The CDR3 nucleotides read TGTGCCAGCAGTGAGGGCTCTGGGGCCAACGTCCTGACTTTC.